This T cell receptor beta chain was captured by sequencing in a study of T cell responses to AZD1222 COVID-19 vaccine. Profiled with immunoSEQ multiplex PCR; TCRdb holds only in-frame clones, not every one. The sample yields 140,000 to 150,000 clones, over 90% seen once. Germline assignment: CDR1 SGHAT and CDR2 FQNNGV. With 6 bases clipped from V and 3 bases from J, the junction kept 4 bases outside the gene matches. This CDR3 is 13 amino acids long. This clonotype was sampled from an adult in good health. Sequenced here: peripheral blood, sampled on day 0 of AZD1222 vaccination. The chain uses TRBV11-2 and TRBJ2-7, with 8 positions matching TRBD1. The CDR3 bases are TGTGCCAGCAGGGGACAGGAAAACTACGAGCAGTACTTC. This gives the protein CASRGQENYEQYF.